These 5 T cell receptor beta chains were sequenced from one sample in a study of beta chain features in type 1 diabetes. Every bit of the isolated RNA underwent reverse transcription, so sequencing read expressed TCRB transcripts. The method was immunoSEQ multiplex PCR; TCRdb's version includes in-frame clones alone and lacks a portion of them. The data show 400,000 or so clones, 10% to 15% seen once. Regarding the study as a whole: All four CD4+ subsets from Type 1 diabetes patients carried moderately but significantly shorter TCRB CDR3s.

Their antigens are not known. The sample comprised naive CD4+ T cells from blood. All receptors come from a woman under 30 with type 1 diabetes.

This clone was found a few times. The V gene is TRBV4-3, the J gene TRBJ2-7, with 13 bases aligning to TRBD2. Trimming cost V 2 bases and J 3 bases; bases outside gene matches: 4. Germline loops: CDR1 LGHNA, CDR2 YSLEER. The CDR3 has 16 amino acids. CDR3 DNA sequence: TGCGCCAGCAGCCAAACTGGGACTAGCGGGATCTACGAGCAGTACTTC. Encoded protein: CASSQTGTSGIYEQYF.

The chain combines TRBV11-3 with TRBJ1-2; D ambiguous. The CDR3 consists of 13 residues. Germline-derived CDR1 and CDR2 are SGHNT and YENEEA. The V gene lost 0 bases and the J gene lost 6 bases, with 8 bases spanning the gap. Here the CDR3 DNA reads TGTGCCAGCAGCTTAGATACGGGGAATGGCTACACCTTC. Protein sequence: CASSLDTGNGYTF.

V gene TRBV4-3 combines with J gene TRBJ1-2, with 9 bases matching TRBD1. J gave up 3 bases and V 3 bases, and 2 bases lay outside the gene matches. There are 14 residues in the CDR3. Looked up from germline, CDR1 is LGHNA and CDR2 is YSLEER. CDR3 nucleotide sequence: TGCGCCAGCAGCCAGGGGACAGGGTACTATGGCTACACCTTC. Residues: CASSQGTGYYGYTF.

This clone was recorded a few times. This chain joins TRBV28 and TRBJ2-1, with TRBD1 matching over 7 bases. Germline V gene data show CDR1 as MDHEN and CDR2 as SYDVKM. The CDR3 length is 15 residues. V was clipped by 5 bases and J by 3 bases; unmatched bases: 7. The CDR3 loop reads CASSLQGKGYNEQFF. The CDR3 DNA reads TGTGCCAGCAGTCTACAGGGGAAGGGCTACAATGAGCAGTTCTTC. Filled out from reference TRBV28 and TRBJ2-1, the complete variable domain reads DVKVTQSSRYLVKRTGEKVFLECVQDMDHENMFWYRQDPGLGLRLIYFSYDVKMKEKGDIPEGYSVSREKKERFSLILESASTNQTSMYLCASSLQGKGYNEQFFGPGTRLTVL.

This sequence joins TRBV5-1 and TRBJ2-1; 11 bases agree with TRBD2. Trimming cost V 7 bases and J 0 bases; bases outside gene matches: 6. This CDR3 has 16 amino acids. Germline loops: CDR1 SGHRS, CDR2 YFSETQ. This CDR3 reads CASDVAGGISYNEQFF. CDR3 coding DNA: TGCGCCAGCGACGTAGCGGGGGGGATCTCCTACAATGAGCAGTTCTTC.